The 16 T cell receptor beta chains presented below share a single source sample, sequenced in a study of immune reconstitution after stem cell transplant in scleroderma. TCRdb passed the RT-PCR reads through MiXCR, listing each CDR3 protein once. The data contain about 1,800 distinct CDR3 sequences, less than 20% of them singletons. Sample acquisition took place before or after autologous hematopoietic stem cell transplantation (not recorded which). The receptors originated from a female donor with systemic sclerosis.

This rearrangement joins TRBV6-5 to TRBJ2-1; 7 bases are shared with TRBD1. The CDR3 spans 15 residues. V dropped 4 bases and J dropped 2; count of bases not matched to a gene: 5. Germline V gene data show CDR1 as MNHEY and CDR2 as SVGAGI. The CDR3: CASSFQGVTYNEQFF. CDR3 nucleotide sequence: TGTGCCAGCAGTTTTCAGGGGGTGACCTACAATGAGCAGTTCTTC.

Sample share makes this clonotype medium-sized. The V call is TRBV6-5, the J call TRBJ2-1, with 9 positions matching TRBD2. The J segment lost 1 base and the V segment lost 6 bases, leaving 7 bases of the junction unmatched. Germline CDR1 is MNHEY and CDR2 is SVGAGI. The CDR3 length is 16 residues. The CDR3 loop reads CASSLTSGRSYNEQFF. CDR3 sequence (DNA): TGTGCCAGCAGCCTGACTAGCGGACGATCCTACAATGAGCAGTTCTTC.

This clonotype counts as large. The chain combines TRBV30 with TRBJ2-7; the D gene is possibly TRBD2 (6 bases). V lost 0 bases and J lost 9, with 18 bases in between. The CDR3 totals 14 residues. Germline CDR1 GTSNPN, CDR2 SVGIG (reference sequence). The CDR3 here is CAWSVPPGGRGQYF. The CDR3 bases are TGTGCCTGGAGTGTACCCCCCGGGGGACGCGGGCAGTACTTC.

The chain is built from TRBV21-1 and TRBJ1-2; the table's TRBD1 call for D was not verified on the DNA. TRBV21-1 is termed a pseudogene. The CDR3 consists of 16 residues. In DNA form, the CDR3 reads TGTGCCAGCAGCAAAAAGAGGACAGGGGGGGGTTATGGCTACACCTTC. Translation gives CASSKKRTGGGYGYTF.

This sequence joins TRBV29-1 and TRBJ1-1; D is undetermined. V lost 4 bases and J 7 bases, leaving 10 bases between the germline ends. Germline CDR1 reads SQVTM; CDR2 reads ANQGSEA. There are 11 residues in the CDR3. The CDR3 DNA reads as TGCAGCGTTGTTGACGGGTATGAAGCTTTCTTT. Translating gives CSVVDGYEAFF.

This clonotype is judged medium-sized. This sequence joins TRBV20-1 and TRBJ1-1; D is ambiguous. Germline V gene sequence: CDR1 DFQATT, CDR2 SNEGSKA (reference sequence). The CDR3 covers 13 residues. V dropped 6 bases and J dropped 3 bases, with 14 bases sitting between them. The CDR3 coding sequence is TGCAGTGCCTCCTCGGATGGGGACACTGAAGCTTTCTTT. Translating gives CSASSDGDTEAFF.

By sample share, this clonotype is medium-sized. The V and J genes are TRBV5-5 and TRBJ2-4; 7 bases align to TRBD2. The CDR3 is made up of 17 amino acids. With 0 bases clipped from V and 1 base from J, the junction kept 7 bases outside the gene matches. CDR1 is SGHKS, CDR2 YYEKEE, per germline (reference sequence). The CDR3 spells CASSLEEGGFAKNIQYF. CDR3 DNA sequence: TGTGCCAGCAGCTTGGAGGAGGGAGGGTTCGCCAAAAACATTCAGTACTTC.

In its sample, this clonotype ranks as medium-sized. This chain uses TRBV2 with TRBJ2-5, with 11 bases matching TRBD1. The CDR3 is 15 residues long. J gave up 4 bases and V 2 bases, and 3 bases lay outside the gene matches. Germline V gene data show CDR1 as SNHLY and CDR2 as FYNNEI. The CDR3 coding sequence is TGTGCCAGCAGTGAAAGGACAGGGGGCCGAGAGACCCAGTACTTC. Encoded protein: CASSERTGGRETQYF.

By its share, this clonotype is hyperexpanded (1% or more). The chain carries TRBV29-1 and TRBJ2-7, with a possible D match to TRBD1 (6 bases). This CDR3 comprises 12 residues. The germline gives CDR1 SQVTM, CDR2 ANQGSEA. V lost 4 bases, J lost 4 bases, and 11 bases lay in between. CDR3 DNA: TGCAGCGTTGGACAGCAGGGGTACGAGCAGTACTTC. Translation gives CSVGQQGYEQYF.

This clonotype is labeled as medium-sized. The rearrangement uses TRBV29-1 and TRBJ1-4; weak D call: TRBD1 (5 bases). V gave up 6 bases and J gave up 7 bases, with 15 bases separating them. This CDR3 spans 13 amino acids. Germline CDR1 reads SQVTM; CDR2 reads ANQGSEA. CDR3 protein: CSVAGTPGEKLFF. The CDR3 coding sequence is TGCAGCGTAGCCGGGACCCCCGGTGAAAAACTGTTTTTT.

By its share, this clonotype is medium-sized. The V call is TRBV20-1, the J call TRBJ2-1; 13 bases line up with TRBD2. The germline V gene encodes CDR1 DFQATT and CDR2 SNEGSKA (reference sequence). The V and J ends lost 3 bases and 7 bases, in that order; junction bases with no gene match: 3. CDR3 length equals 14 residues. The CDR3 protein is CSARTSGRWNEQFF. The CDR3, as DNA: TGCAGTGCTAGGACTAGCGGGAGGTGGAATGAGCAGTTCTTC.

This clonotype qualifies as large. The chain recombines TRBV19 with TRBJ1-3, with 7 nucleotides matching TRBD1. CDR1 LNHDA and CDR2 SQIVND come from the germline V gene (reference sequence). Germline trimming cut 8 bases from V and 0 bases from J; bases unmatched to any gene: 4. The CDR3 consists of 14 residues. Written as DNA, the CDR3 is TGTGCCAGTGGGACAGCATACTCTGGAAACACCATATATTTT. This codes for CASGTAYSGNTIYF.

In this sample, this clonotype is medium-sized (0.01 to 0.1%). The V and J genes are TRBV20-1 and TRBJ1-6; D gene unclear. The ends were cut back, 5 bases at V and 0 bases at J, with 8 bases in the middle. There are 14 residues in the CDR3. From germline, CDR1 is DFQATT and CDR2 SNEGSKA (reference sequence). In DNA, the CDR3 is TGCAGTGCTGCGGTTAGCTCCTATAATTCACCCCTCCACTTT. Translating it yields CSAAVSSYNSPLHF.

There are a few counts of this clonotype. The chain links TRBV5-1 to TRBJ2-1, with TRBD2 matching over 7 bases. The CDR3 loop spans 15 amino acids. Germline CDR1 reads SGHRS; CDR2 reads YFSETQ. V was clipped by 0 bases and J by 1 base; unmatched bases: 1. The CDR3 DNA sequence: TGCGCCAGCAGCTTGGCGCGGGGGTCCTACAATGAGCAGTTCTTC. Translated: CASSLARGSYNEQFF.

The chain combines TRBV7-9 with TRBJ2-5, with TRBD2 identical over 10 bases. Germline CDR1 is SEHNR and CDR2 is FQNEAQ (reference sequence). The trim removed 1 base at V and 7 bases at J, leaving 6 bases unmatched. The CDR3 runs 15 residues. The CDR3 region has the DNA TGTGCCAGCAGCTTAGGGACTAGCGGTCCCGGGACCCAGTACTTC. Its translation: CASSLGTSGPGTQYF.

This clonotype counts as medium-sized. J is TRBJ1-2 and V is TRBV5-5; weak D call: TRBD1 (6 bases). V was clipped by 3 bases and J by 2 bases, with 8 bases between them. This CDR3 is built from 13 residues. Germline V CDR1 and CDR2: SGHKS, YYEKEE (reference sequence). CDR3 sequence (DNA): TGTGCCAGCAGCTCCAGGGGAAACTATGGCTACACCTTC. Protein sequence: CASSSRGNYGYTF.